A single sample gave rise to the 8 T cell receptor beta chains below, sequenced in a study of graft-versus-host responses after intestinal transplantation. Sequencing used immunoSEQ multiplex PCR; TCRdb keeps in-frame clones, though not all of them. The profile covers 95,000 to 150,000 clones, with roughly 96% appearing a single time and roughly 3% taken by the ten largest. No antigen has been assigned to these receptors. The sample consisted of unstimulated CD8+ T cells sorted from spleen or lymph node cells, taken before intestinal transplant. These receptors originate from a human donor who received an intestinal transplant.

This chain uses TRBV6-5 with TRBJ2-1; 7 bases fit TRBD1. The length of the CDR3 is 16 residues. Germline V gives CDR1 MNHEY, CDR2 SVGAGI. Unmatched junction bases numbered 7, after V lost 2 bases and J lost 3 bases. The CDR3 coding sequence is TGTGCCAGCAGTTACGAGGGGGCGTTGGTCTACAATGAGCAGTTCTTC. It is translated as CASSYEGALVYNEQFF.

The chain employs TRBV7-3 and TRBJ2-1; D not resolved. The CDR3 has 15 residues. The V end lost 1 base, the J end lost 6 bases, and 13 bases lay between the germline ends. The germline CDR1 and CDR2 sequences are SGHTA and FQGTGA. The CDR3 protein is CASSLSGSLANEQFF. In nucleotides, the CDR3 is TGTGCCAGCAGCTTAAGTGGAAGCCTTGCCAATGAGCAGTTCTTC.

V gene TRBV5-1 combines with J gene TRBJ2-5, with 8 bases fitting TRBD1. The J call may be wrong; the DNA end is better matched by TRBJ2-7. The CDR3 has 14 amino acids. Germline CDR1 is SGHRS and CDR2 is YFSETQ. The CDR3, as DNA: TGCGCCAGCAGCCTCCGGGACAGGTACCACGAGCAGTACTTC. The encoded protein is CASSLRDRYHEQYF.

This chain links TRBV19 with TRBJ2-3, with D maybe TRBD2 (7 bases). Trimming removed 11 bases at V and 2 bases at J, with 14 bases between. CDR1 and CDR2 from the germline V gene are LNHDA and SQIVND (reference sequence). The CDR3 has 13 residues. DNA for the CDR3: TGTGCCGCCGGGGGGCGGGTCACAGATACGCAGTATTTT. It translates to CAAGGRVTDTQYF.

This rearrangement joins TRBV30 to TRBJ2-4, with D possibly matching TRBD1 (5 bases). This CDR3 region has 15 residues. Trimming took 3 bases from V and 9 from J, leaving 21 bases between them. Per the germline V gene, CDR1 is GTSNPN and CDR2 is SVGIG (reference sequence). The CDR3 region is CAWREAGGANGIQYF. CDR3 coding DNA: TGTGCCTGGAGAGAAGCAGGTGGGGCAAACGGCATTCAGTACTTC.

This chain joins TRBV4-3 and TRBJ2-1; the D gene is possibly TRBD2 (5 bases). The germline V gene has CDR1 LGHNA and CDR2 YSLEER. Deletions cut 0 bases from V and 9 bases from J, with 9 bases between. This CDR3 is 13 amino acids long. The CDR3 spells CASSQDRGSEQFF. The CDR3 nucleotides are TGCGCCAGCAGCCAAGATCGAGGGAGTGAGCAGTTCTTC.

V and J are TRBV6-5 and TRBJ2-7; 8 positions agree with TRBD1. Germline trimming cut 5 bases from V and 6 bases from J; bases unmatched to any gene: 3. The CDR3 spans 12 residues. The germline V gene has CDR1 MNHEY and CDR2 SVGAGI. Written as DNA, the CDR3 is TGTGCCAGCAGTCCAGGGGGCTTCGAGCAGTACTTC. Translating gives CASSPGGFEQYF.

The V and J genes are TRBV2 and TRBJ2-7; D unresolved. The CDR3 runs to 10 residues. CDR1 is SNHLY, CDR2 FYNNEI, per germline. Trimming left V 6 bases short and J 3 bases short, with 3 bases between. CDR3 sequence reads: CASSRYEQYF. CDR3 bases: TGTGCCAGCAGCCGCTACGAGCAGTACTTC.